The 10 T cell receptor beta chains below were found in one sample sequenced in a study of Ad26.COV2.S vaccination and SARS-CoV-2 variants. TCRdb's table, derived via immunoSEQ multiplex PCR, lists solely in-frame clones and lacks some. The sample has some 390,000 clones, roughly nine tenths seen once. Sample treatment: 15 to 20 received Ad26.COV2.S at low or high dose, single or two shots; about 5 received placebo; per-sample allocation not given. Collection of the samples took place on day 63 after the first injection of vaccine or placebo. Sequencing was performed on peripheral blood, taken in a trial of Ad26.COV2.S vaccine versus placebo. Source of these receptors: a person between 18 and 65 years old who received the Ad26.COV2.S COVID-19 vaccine or a placebo.

The CDR3 region has the DNA TGCGCCAGCAGCGAACCCCCAACCGGGACAGGGGCGAGGAACACTGAAGCTTTCTTT. This sequence encodes CASSEPPTGTGARNTEAFF. The chain uses TRBV4-1 and TRBJ1-1, with 10 bases that match TRBD1. Germline-derived CDR1 and CDR2 are MGHRA and YSYEKL. J lost 1 base, V lost 5 bases, and 16 bases had no gene match. There are 19 residues in the CDR3.

V is TRBV6-1 and J is TRBJ1-1, with D unclear. The CDR3 runs to 14 residues. Trimming took off 2 bases at V and 1 base at J, with 8 bases between the two ends. Germline loops: CDR1 MNHNS, CDR2 SASEGT. CDR3 nucleotides: TGTGCCAGCAGTGAACCGCTACCGAACACTGAAGCTTTCTTT. This sequence encodes CASSEPLPNTEAFF.

The chain recombines TRBV3-1 (or the pseudogene TRBV3-2) with TRBJ2-7; 7 bases agree with TRBD1. V lost 5 bases and J lost 6; bases outside the gene matches: 10. The V gene's germline CDR1 is LGHDT and CDR2 YNNKEL (reference sequence). The CDR3 totals 14 residues. CDR3 in DNA: TGTGCCAGCAGCTTTGGGACAGATGTTTCCGAGCAGTACTTC. Residues: CASSFGTDVSEQYF.

This clone was seen a handful of times. The genes are TRBV6-5 and TRBJ2-5; no clear D gene. V was clipped by 2 bases and J by 4 bases, with 8 bases between them. The germline gives CDR1 MNHEY, CDR2 SVGAGI. The CDR3 is 13 amino acids. CDR3 sequence (DNA): TGTGCCAGCAGTTACGGTGTGAGAGAGACCCAGTACTTC. Encoded protein: CASSYGVRETQYF.

This clone has only one observation. The chain joins TRBV6-5 to TRBJ1-2, with D unclear. Trimming removed 6 bases from V and 8 bases from J, with 13 bases in between. This CDR3 comprises 12 residues. Germline CDR1 reads MNHEY; CDR2 reads SVGAGI. CDR3 DNA: TGTGCCAGCAGCAACGAGGTAGGAGGCTACACCTTC. As protein: CASSNEVGGYTF.

The chain has TRBV7-2 and TRBJ2-5; 10 bases are a match to TRBD2. The V and J ends lost 5 bases and 4 bases, in that order; junction bases with no gene match: 4. The CDR3 consists of 14 residues. Germline V gene lookup returns CDR1 SGHTA and CDR2 FQGNSA. CDR3: CASSAGLASETQYF. The CDR3 nucleotides read TGTGCCAGCAGCGCGGGACTAGCGTCAGAGACCCAGTACTTC.

The chain is built from TRBV6-1 and TRBJ1-2; D possibly corresponds to TRBD1 (6 bases). CDR1 MNHNS and CDR2 SASEGT come from the germline V gene. CDR3 length: 14 amino acids. The V end was cut by 1 base, the J end by 5 bases, with 11 bases between. CDR3 DNA: TGTGCCAGCAGTGAAGGCGGGCAGGGGTATGGCTACACCTTC. Translation: CASSEGGQGYGYTF.

V usage is TRBV19 and J usage is TRBJ2-7, with unresolved D. The germline CDR1 and CDR2 sequences are LNHDA and SQIVND (reference sequence). This CDR3 comprises 12 residues. V lost 3 bases, J lost 2 bases, and 5 bases lay in between. CDR3 amino acids: CASSMGPYEQYF. CDR3 nucleotide sequence: TGTGCCAGTAGTATGGGCCCCTACGAGCAGTACTTC.

The genes are TRBV4-1 and TRBJ1-5; D not certain. The germline V gene encodes CDR1 MGHRA and CDR2 YSYEKL. V lost 2 bases, J lost 4 bases, and 9 bases lay in between. There are 14 residues in the CDR3. CDR3 protein: CASSQLMGNQPQHF. CDR3 nucleotides: TGCGCCAGCAGCCAACTTATGGGGAATCAGCCCCAGCATTTT.

This clone was observed a single time. This sequence joins TRBV6-5 and TRBJ1-1; D remains ambiguous. Germline V gene sequence: CDR1 MNHEY, CDR2 SVGAGI. The V gene lost 2 bases and the J gene lost 10 bases, with 17 bases spanning the gap. CDR3 length: 14 amino acids. This chain's CDR3 is CASSYRRHGYGAFF. The CDR3 coding sequence is TGTGCCAGCAGTTACCGGCGTCATGGCTATGGAGCTTTCTTT.